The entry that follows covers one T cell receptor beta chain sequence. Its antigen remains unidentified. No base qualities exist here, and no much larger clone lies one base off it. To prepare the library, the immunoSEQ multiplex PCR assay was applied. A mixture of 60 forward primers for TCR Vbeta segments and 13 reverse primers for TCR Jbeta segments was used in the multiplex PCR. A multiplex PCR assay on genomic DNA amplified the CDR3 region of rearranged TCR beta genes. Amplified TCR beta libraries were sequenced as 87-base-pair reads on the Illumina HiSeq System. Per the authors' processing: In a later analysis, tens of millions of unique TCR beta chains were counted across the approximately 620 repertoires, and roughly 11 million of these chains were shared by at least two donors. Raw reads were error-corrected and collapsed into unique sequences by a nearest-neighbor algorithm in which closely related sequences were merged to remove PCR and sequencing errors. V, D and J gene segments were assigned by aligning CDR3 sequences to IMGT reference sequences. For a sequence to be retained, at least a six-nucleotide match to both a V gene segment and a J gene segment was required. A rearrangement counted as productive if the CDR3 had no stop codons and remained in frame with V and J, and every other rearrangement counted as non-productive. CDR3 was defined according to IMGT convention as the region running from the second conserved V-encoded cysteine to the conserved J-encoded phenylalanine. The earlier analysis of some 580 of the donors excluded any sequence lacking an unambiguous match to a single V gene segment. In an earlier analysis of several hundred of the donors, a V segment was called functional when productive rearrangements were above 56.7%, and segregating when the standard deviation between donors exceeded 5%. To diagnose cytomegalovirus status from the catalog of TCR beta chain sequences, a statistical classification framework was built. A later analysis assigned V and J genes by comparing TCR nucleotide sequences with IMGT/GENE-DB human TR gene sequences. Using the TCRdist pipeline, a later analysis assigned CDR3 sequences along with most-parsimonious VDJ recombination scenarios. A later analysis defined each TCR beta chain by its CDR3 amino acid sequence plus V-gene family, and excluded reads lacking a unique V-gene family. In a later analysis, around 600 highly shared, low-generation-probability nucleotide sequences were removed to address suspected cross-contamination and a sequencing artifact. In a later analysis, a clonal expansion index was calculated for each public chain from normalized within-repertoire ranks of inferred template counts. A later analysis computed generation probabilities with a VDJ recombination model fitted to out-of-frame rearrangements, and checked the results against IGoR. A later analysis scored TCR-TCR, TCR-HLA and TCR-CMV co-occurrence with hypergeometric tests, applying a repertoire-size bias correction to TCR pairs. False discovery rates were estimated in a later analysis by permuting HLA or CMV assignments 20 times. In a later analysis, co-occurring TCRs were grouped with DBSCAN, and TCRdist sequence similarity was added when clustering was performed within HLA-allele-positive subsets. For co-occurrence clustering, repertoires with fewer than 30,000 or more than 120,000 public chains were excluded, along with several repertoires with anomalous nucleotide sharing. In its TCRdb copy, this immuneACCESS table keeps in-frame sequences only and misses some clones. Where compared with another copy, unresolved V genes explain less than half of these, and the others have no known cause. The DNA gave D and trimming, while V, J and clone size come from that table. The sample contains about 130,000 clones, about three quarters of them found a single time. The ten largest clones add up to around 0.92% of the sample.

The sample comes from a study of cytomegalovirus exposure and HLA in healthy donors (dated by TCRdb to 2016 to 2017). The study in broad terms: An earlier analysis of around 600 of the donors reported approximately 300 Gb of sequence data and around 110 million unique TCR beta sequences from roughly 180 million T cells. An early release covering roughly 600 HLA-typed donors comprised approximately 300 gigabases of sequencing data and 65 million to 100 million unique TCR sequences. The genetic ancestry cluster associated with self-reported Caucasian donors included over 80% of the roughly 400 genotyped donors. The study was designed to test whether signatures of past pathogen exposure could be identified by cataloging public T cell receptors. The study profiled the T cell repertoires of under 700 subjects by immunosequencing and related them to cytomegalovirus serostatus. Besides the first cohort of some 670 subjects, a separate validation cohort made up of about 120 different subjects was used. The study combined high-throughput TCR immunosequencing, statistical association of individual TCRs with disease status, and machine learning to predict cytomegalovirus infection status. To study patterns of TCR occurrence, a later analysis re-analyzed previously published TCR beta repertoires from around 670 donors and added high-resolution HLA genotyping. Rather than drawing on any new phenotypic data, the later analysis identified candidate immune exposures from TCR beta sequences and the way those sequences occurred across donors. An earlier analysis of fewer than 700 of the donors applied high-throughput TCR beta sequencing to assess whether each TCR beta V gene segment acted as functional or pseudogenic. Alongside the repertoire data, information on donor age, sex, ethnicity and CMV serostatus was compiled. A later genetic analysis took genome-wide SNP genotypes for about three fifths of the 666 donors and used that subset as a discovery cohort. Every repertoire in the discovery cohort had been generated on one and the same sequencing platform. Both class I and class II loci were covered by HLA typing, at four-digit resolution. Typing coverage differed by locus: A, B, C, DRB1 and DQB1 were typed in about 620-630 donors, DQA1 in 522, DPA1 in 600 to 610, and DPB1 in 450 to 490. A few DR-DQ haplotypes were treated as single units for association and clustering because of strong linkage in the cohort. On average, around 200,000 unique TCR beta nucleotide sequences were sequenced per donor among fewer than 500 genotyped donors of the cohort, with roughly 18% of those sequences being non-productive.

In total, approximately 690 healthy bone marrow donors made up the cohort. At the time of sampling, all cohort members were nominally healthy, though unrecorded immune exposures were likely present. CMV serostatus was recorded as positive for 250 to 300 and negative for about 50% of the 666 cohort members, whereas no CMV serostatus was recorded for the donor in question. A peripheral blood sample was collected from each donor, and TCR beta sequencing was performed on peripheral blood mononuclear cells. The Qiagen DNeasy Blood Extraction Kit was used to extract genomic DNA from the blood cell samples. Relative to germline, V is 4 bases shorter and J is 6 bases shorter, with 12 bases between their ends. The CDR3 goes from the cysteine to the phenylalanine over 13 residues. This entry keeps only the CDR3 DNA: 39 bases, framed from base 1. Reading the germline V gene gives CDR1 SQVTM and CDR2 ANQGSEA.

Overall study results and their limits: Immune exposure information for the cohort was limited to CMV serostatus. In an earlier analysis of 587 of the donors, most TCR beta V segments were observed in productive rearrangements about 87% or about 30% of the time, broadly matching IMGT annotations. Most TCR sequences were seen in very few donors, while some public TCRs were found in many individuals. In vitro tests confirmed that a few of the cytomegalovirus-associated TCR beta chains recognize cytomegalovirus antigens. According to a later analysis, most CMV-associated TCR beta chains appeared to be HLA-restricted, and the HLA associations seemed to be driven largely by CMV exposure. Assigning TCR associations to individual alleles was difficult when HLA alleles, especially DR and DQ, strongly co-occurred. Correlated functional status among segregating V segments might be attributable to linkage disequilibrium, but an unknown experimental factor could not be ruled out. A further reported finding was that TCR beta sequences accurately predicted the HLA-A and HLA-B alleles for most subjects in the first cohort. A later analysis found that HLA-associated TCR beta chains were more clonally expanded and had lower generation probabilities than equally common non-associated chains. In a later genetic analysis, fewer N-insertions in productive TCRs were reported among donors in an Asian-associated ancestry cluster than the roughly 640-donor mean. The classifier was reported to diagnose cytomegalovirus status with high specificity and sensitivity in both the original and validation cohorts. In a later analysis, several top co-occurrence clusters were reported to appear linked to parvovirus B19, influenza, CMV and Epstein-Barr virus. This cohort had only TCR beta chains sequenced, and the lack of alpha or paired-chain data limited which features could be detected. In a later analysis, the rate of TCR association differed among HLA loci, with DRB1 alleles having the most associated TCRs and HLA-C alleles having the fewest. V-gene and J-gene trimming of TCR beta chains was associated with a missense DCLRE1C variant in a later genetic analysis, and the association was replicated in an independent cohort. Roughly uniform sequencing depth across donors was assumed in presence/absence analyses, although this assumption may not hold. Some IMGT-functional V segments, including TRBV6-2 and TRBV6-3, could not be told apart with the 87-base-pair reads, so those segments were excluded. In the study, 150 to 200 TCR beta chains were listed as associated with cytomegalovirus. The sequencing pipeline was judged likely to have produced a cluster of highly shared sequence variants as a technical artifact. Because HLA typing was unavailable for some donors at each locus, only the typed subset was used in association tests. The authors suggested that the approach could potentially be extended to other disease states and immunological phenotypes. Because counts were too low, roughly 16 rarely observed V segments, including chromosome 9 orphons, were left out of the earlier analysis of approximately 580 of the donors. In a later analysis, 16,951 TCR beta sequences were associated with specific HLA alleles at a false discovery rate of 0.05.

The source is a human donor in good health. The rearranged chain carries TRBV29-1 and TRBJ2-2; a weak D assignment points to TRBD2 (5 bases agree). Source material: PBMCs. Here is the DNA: TGCAGCGTTGGAACTGGGGAGCCCGGGGAGCTGTTTTTT. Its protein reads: CSVGTGEPGELFF.